These 14 T cell receptor beta chains came from one sample sequenced in a study of Graves' ophthalmopathy and Graves' hyperthyroidism. CDR3 regions of TCR beta were amplified from RNA transcripts. HTBI-primed RT-PCR formed the first round, and a multiplex PCR formed the second. TCRdb passed the multiplex PCR reads through MiXCR, listing each CDR3 protein once. The repertoire has some 750,000 distinct CDR3 sequences, around 40% of them found once; the top ten carry approximately 46%. The specimen sequenced was peripheral blood. The receptor set was obtained from an adult man with Graves' ophthalmopathy.

The CDR3 DNA is TGTGCCAGCAGCTACCTGTCCCCCCGGACCAATGAAAAACTGTTTTTT. Protein: CASSYLSPRTNEKLFF. The V gene is TRBV10-3, the J gene TRBJ1-4; no firm D call. This CDR3 region has 16 residues. Germline-derived CDR1 and CDR2 are ENHRY and SYGVKD. Between the trimmed V and J ends, which lost 10 bases and 5 bases, there was a span of 23 bases.

The sample holds one count of this clonotype. Since no conserved phenylalanine or tryptophan closes the CDR3, a read error is the likely cause. The limits of the CDR3 on the DNA are not certain, so only TCRdb's listed CDR3 is given. V is TRBV10-3 and J is TRBJ1-4; the table's TRBD1 call for D was not verified on the DNA. The germline V gene encodes CDR1 ENHRY and CDR2 SYGVKD. Both ends counted, the CDR3 spans 10 residues. The CDR3 region is CAISEGQVNY.

The genes are TRBV15 and TRBJ1-2, with D maybe TRBD1 (6 bases). Trimming stripped 10 bases from V and 2 bases from J, with 23 bases between. CDR1 and CDR2 from the germline V gene are LNHNV and YYDKDF (reference sequence). CDR3 length: 16 amino acids. DNA for the CDR3: TGTGCCAGCAGTTACCACGTGGGCAGGGGAAACTATGGCTACACCTTC. It translates to CASSYHVGRGNYGYTF.

The chain recombines TRBV6-5 with TRBJ1-4; weak D call: TRBD1 (6 bases). The V gene lost 5 bases and the J gene lost 0 bases, with 13 bases spanning the gap. The CDR3 runs 16 residues. In germline, CDR1 is MNHEY, CDR2 SVGAGI. CDR3 nucleotide sequence: TGTGCCAGCAGTGAATGGACAGCAACAACTAATGAAAAACTGTTTTTT. Amino acids: CASSEWTATTNEKLFF.

This clonotype appeared a few times. The rearrangement uses TRBV2 and TRBJ1-5; possible D gene TRBD1, 6 bases. Germline V lookup: CDR1 SNHLY, CDR2 FYNNEI. The CDR3 has 14 amino acids. Trimming took 6 bases from V and 1 from J, leaving 10 bases between them. The CDR3 nucleotides are TGTGCCAGCAGGTGGGGGGCGAGCAATCAGCCCCAGCATTTT. It translates to CASRWGASNQPQHF.

This clonotype was seen many times. The chain recombines TRBV29-1 with TRBJ2-7; D not resolved. CDR3 length equals 13 residues. Germline assignment: CDR1 SQVTM and CDR2 ANQGSEA. The V and J ends lost 3 bases and 3 bases respectively, with 12 bases between them. The CDR3 sequence: CSVEGATSYEQYF. In nucleotides, the CDR3 is TGCAGCGTTGAGGGCGCGACGAGCTACGAGCAGTACTTC.

This clonotype was recorded at least ten times. The gene calls are TRBV28 and TRBJ2-7; 9 bases line up with TRBD1. J was trimmed by 4 bases and V by 5 bases; bases with no gene match: 6. This CDR3 is built from 14 residues. Per germline, CDR1 MDHEN and CDR2 SYDVKM. CDR3 nucleotide sequence: TGTGCCAGCAGTCTCGGGACAGGGTTTTACGAGCAGTACTTC. Residues: CASSLGTGFYEQYF.

CDR3 amino acids: CSVALRTGYGETQYF. As DNA, the CDR3 is TGCAGCGTTGCTCTAAGGACAGGGTATGGAGAGACCCAGTACTTC. The chain uses TRBV29-1 and TRBJ2-5; 8 nucleotides match TRBD1. From germline, CDR1 is SQVTM and CDR2 ANQGSEA. The CDR3 is 15 residues long. The ends lost 4 bases at V and 4 bases at J; junction bases unmatched: 11.

The rearrangement joins TRBV6-5 to TRBJ2-7, with no clear D. V dropped 5 bases and J dropped 2 bases, with 13 bases sitting between them. This CDR3 is 14 amino acids long. CDR1 MNHEY and CDR2 SVGAGI come from the germline V gene. Here the CDR3 reads CASSPRRPAYEQYF. Written as DNA, the CDR3 is TGTGCCAGCAGTCCTCGCCGGCCAGCCTACGAGCAGTACTTC.

The V call is TRBV5-1, the J call TRBJ1-5; tentatively, D is TRBD1 (5 bases). V gave up 3 bases and J gave up 1 base, with 8 bases separating them. Germline V gives CDR1 SGHRS, CDR2 YFSETQ. The CDR3 loop spans 14 amino acids. The CDR3 bases are TGCGCCAGCAGCTGGGGGGACAGCAATCAGCCCCAGCATTTT. This sequence encodes CASSWGDSNQPQHF.

This chain uses TRBV7-2 with TRBJ2-7, with D perhaps matching TRBD2 (6 bases). The CDR3 has 17 residues. With 3 bases removed from V and 2 bases from J, the gap between germline ends came to 20 bases. CDR1 and CDR2 (germline): SGHTA, FQGNSA. DNA for the CDR3: TGTGCCAGCAGCTTGGGCGGAAATCGCGGGGCAGCCTACGAGCAGTACTTC. Its translation: CASSLGGNRGAAYEQYF.

The chain uses TRBV25-1 and TRBJ1-2; unclear D gene. In germline, CDR1 is MGHDK, CDR2 SYGVNS. The CDR3 has 15 residues. V lost 6 bases and J lost 4, with 18 bases in between. CDR3 in DNA: TGTGCCAGCAGCCAAGATCGTTTGGAACCCTATGGCTACACCTTC. The encoded protein is CASSQDRLEPYGYTF.

The table lists this clonotype with many counts. This chain joins TRBV9 and TRBJ2-7; 8 bases are a match to TRBD1. V shed 4 bases, J shed 6 bases, and the junction held 6 bases outside the gene matches. The CDR3 totals 13 residues. CDR1 SGDLS and CDR2 YYNGEE come from the germline V gene. In DNA, the CDR3 is TGTGCCAGCAGCACAATCACAGGGGGCGAGCAGTACTTC. As protein: CASSTITGGEQYF.

The chain is built from TRBV15 and TRBJ1-5, with unresolved D. Trimming shortened V by 0 bases and J by 5 bases, and 8 bases separated the two germline ends. CDR3 length: 14 amino acids. CDR1 and CDR2 from the germline V gene are LNHNV and YYDKDF (reference sequence). The CDR3 spells CATSRDGVDQPQHF. The CDR3 nucleotides read TGTGCCACCAGCAGAGATGGGGTGGATCAGCCCCAGCATTTT.